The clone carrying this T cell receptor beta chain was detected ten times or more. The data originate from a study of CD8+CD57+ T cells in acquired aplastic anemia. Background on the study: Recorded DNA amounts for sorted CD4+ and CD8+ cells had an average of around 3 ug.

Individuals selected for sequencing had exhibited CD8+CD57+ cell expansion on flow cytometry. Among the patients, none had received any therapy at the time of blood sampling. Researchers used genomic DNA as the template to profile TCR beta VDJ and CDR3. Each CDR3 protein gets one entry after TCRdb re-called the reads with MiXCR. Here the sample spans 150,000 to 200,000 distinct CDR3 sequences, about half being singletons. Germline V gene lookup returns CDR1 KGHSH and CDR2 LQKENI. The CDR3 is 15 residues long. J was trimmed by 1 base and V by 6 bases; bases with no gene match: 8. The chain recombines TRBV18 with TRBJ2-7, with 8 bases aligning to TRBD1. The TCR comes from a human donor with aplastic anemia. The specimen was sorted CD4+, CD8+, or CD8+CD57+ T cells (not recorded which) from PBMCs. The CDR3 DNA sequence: TGTGCCAGCTCGCCGACAGGGGCAGGGTCCTACGAGCAGTACTTC. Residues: CASSPTGAGSYEQYF.